This TCR beta chain emerged from a study of T cells after yellow fever vaccination. Broader study findings: Weaker, the secondary response peaked sooner, at day 5 versus 15.

They built TCR cDNA with 5'RACE template switching, a step that put in a universal primer site and UMIs. One entry per CDR3 protein results from TCRdb running MiXCR on the 5' RACE reads. The table shows some 250,000 distinct CDR3 sequences, with roughly 3.5% occurring only once. V was clipped by 2 bases and J by 3 bases; unmatched bases: 14. CDR1 and CDR2 (germline): DFQATT, SNEGSKA (reference sequence). This CDR3 contains 17 residues. This clonotype was detected ten times or more. The antigen remains unidentified. The sequence was obtained from a man younger than 30 who received the YFV17D yellow fever vaccine. This material consisted of PBMCs, taken 15 days after the yellow fever booster vaccination. This chain links TRBV20-1 with TRBJ2-7; TRBD1 matches at 9 bases. This CDR3 reads CSARPINRDRVDYEQYF. CDR3 sequence (DNA): TGCAGTGCTAGACCCATCAACCGGGACAGGGTTGACTACGAGCAGTACTTC.